This T cell receptor beta chain is drawn from a study of shared clonotypes between healthy human individuals. Study-level points and caveats: Clonotype sharing across four donors was observed for around 4.8% of naive CD4 clonotypes.

With regard to this clone: The antigen is unknown.

In replicate PCRs of sorted subsets, approximately 210 ng DNA, tens of thousands of T cell genomes, was used. Using immunoSEQ multiplex PCR, the repertoire was profiled, and TCRdb retains in-frame clones only, with some absent. Of roughly 2.2 million clones listed, 85% to 95% are singletons. Deletions cut 1 base from V and 6 bases from J, with 11 bases between. The germline CDR1 and CDR2 sequences are LGHNA and YSLEER. This CDR3 comprises 14 residues. This TCR was recovered from a man aged 18 to 30 in good health. Some clones in this sample may be carry-over from other donors' samples. The specimen was naive CD4+ T cells from PBMCs. As to subset: CD45RA+ positively selected. This chain connects TRBV4-3 to TRBJ2-3; D is possibly TRBD1 or TRBD2 (5 bases each). In nucleotides, the CDR3 is TGCGCCAGCAGCCAAGCCGGGACCCCTGATACGCAGTATTTT. Protein sequence: CASSQAGTPDTQYF.